This TCR beta chain stems from a study of T cells in Graves' hyperthyroidism and ophthalmopathy. This clonotype came up many times. Antigen unknown. Unmatched junction bases numbered 4, after V lost 4 bases and J lost 2 bases. Germline V gene sequence: CDR1 SEHNR, CDR2 FQNEAQ (reference sequence). The CDR3 sequence is 15 residues long. Study-wide points: Blood held most thyroid clonotypes expanded above 0.001 frequency.

Amplification yielded TCR beta CDR3 regions, with RNA transcripts as the source. In the first-round RT-PCR of the TCR CDR3, the HTBI primer set was used. TCRdb processed the multiplex PCR reads anew with MiXCR; each CDR3 protein has one entry. This table has 550,000 to 600,000 distinct CDR3 sequences, approximately 15% appearing once. Material for sequencing was blood. The sequence was collected from a woman younger than 30 with Graves' ophthalmopathy. V gene TRBV7-9 combines with J gene TRBJ1-1, with 10 bases that match TRBD1. The CDR3 region is CASSSTGGRNTEAFF. The CDR3 nucleotides read TGTGCCAGCAGCTCGACAGGGGGCCGAAACACTGAAGCTTTCTTT.